A selection of T cell receptor beta chains follows, all from one sample in a study of T-cell memory formation after mild COVID-19. TCRdb reanalysed the 5' RACE reads using MiXCR and keeps one entry per CDR3 protein. The sample holds some 29,000 distinct CDR3 sequences; approximately 16% are singletons and the top ten take about 1.4%. Input material: PBMCs or a T cell subset sorted from them (not recorded which). These receptors came from an adult who had mild COVID-19 (a few samples of this study predate the infection). Cell type and time point are not known. CDR3s include the opening cysteine and the closing phenylalanine or tryptophan. The D gene is left open where the match is weak. Clone size is not always given. Where it is, it says once, few, many or a class for expanded clones.

abundance | j_gene | v_gene | d_gene | CDR3aa | CDR3nt
many | TRBJ2-7 | TRBV7-2 | TRBD2 | CASSLGLADSYEQYF | TGTGCCAGCAGCTTAGGGCTAGCGGACTCCTACGAGCAGTACTTC
- | TRBJ2-7 | TRBV12-3/TRBV12-4 | - | CASSLGQGLSYEQYF | TGTGCCAGCAGTTTAGGGCAGGGACTTTCCTACGAGCAGTACTTC
many | TRBJ1-1 | TRBV24-1 | - | CATSRGTEAFF | TGTGCCACCAGCCGGGGAACTGAAGCTTTCTTT
many | TRBJ2-1 | TRBV12-3/TRBV12-4 | TRBD2 | CASSSGPGTSNEQFF | TGTGCCAGCAGTTCAGGACCCGGGACTAGCAATGAGCAGTTCTTC
many | TRBJ2-5 | TRBV5-1 | - | CASSLGPTGANQETQYF | TGCGCCAGCAGCTTGGGTCCAACGGGGGCTAACCAAGAGACCCAGTACTTC
many | TRBJ1-1 | TRBV6-5 | - | CASRMEGIGNTEAFF | TGTGCCAGCAGGATGGAGGGGATTGGGAACACTGAAGCTTTCTTT
many | TRBJ1-2 | TRBV20-1 | - | CSATEAGKTASRYGYTF | TGCAGTGCAACTGAGGCGGGGAAAACCGCTAGCCGGTATGGCTACACCTTC
many | TRBJ1-2 | TRBV29-1 | - | CSVEKVPGDGYTF | TGCAGCGTTGAAAAGGTCCCCGGGGATGGCTACACCTTC
- | TRBJ2-1 | TRBV20-1 | - | CSAARGDHNEQFF | TGCAGTGCCGCCAGGGGGGATCACAATGAGCAGTTCTTC
many | TRBJ2-7 | TRBV20-1 | - | CSASYSQGSYEQYF | TGCAGTGCTAGCTACTCACAGGGCTCGTACGAGCAGTACTTC
- | TRBJ2-3 | TRBV9 | - | CASRGQVADTQYF | TGTGCCAGCAGGGGGCAGGTGGCAGATACGCAGTATTTT